The 20 T cell receptor beta chains given below trace back to one sample, sequenced in a study of T cell repertoires in cytomegalovirus infection. One entry per CDR3 protein results from TCRdb running MiXCR on the reads. This sample has 250,000 to 300,000 distinct CDR3 sequences, with around 13% found just once. The sample was PBMCs. Every receptor here comes from a human donor in good health (CMV status not recorded). Some clones in this sample may be carry-over from other donors' samples.

The sample holds a few counts of this clonotype. The chain employs TRBV7-2 and TRBJ2-5; D might be TRBD2 (7 bases). The germline CDR1 and CDR2 sequences are SGHTA and FQGNSA. There are 16 residues in the CDR3. Between the trimmed V and J ends, which lost 5 bases and 7 bases, there was a span of 23 bases. In DNA, the CDR3 is TGTGCCAGCAGCCTATATCGAGCGGAGGGGGGGGGGACCCAGTACTTC. This sequence encodes CASSLYRAEGGGTQYF.

In its sample, this clonotype was seen many times. The chain recombines TRBV7-8 with TRBJ1-5, with 7 bases lining up with TRBD1. The V gene end was trimmed by 5 bases and the J gene end by 0 bases; junction bases not matched to a gene: 7. This CDR3 spans 16 amino acids. Germline CDR1 is SGHVS and CDR2 is FQNEAQ. CDR3 sequence reads: CASSPEGGYSNQPQHF. The DNA for the CDR3 is TGTGCCAGCAGCCCCGAAGGGGGCTATAGCAATCAGCCCCAGCATTTT. The variable domain in full, completed from reference TRBV7-8 and TRBJ1-5, reads GAGVSQSPRYKVAKRGQDVALRCDPISGHVSLFWYQQALGQGPEFLTYFQNEAQLDKSGLPSDRFFAERPEGSVSTLKIQRTQQEDSAVYLCASSPEGGYSNQPQHFGDGTRLSIL.

The chain employs TRBV6-2 or TRBV6-3 and TRBJ2-1, with TRBD2 as a possible D gene (6 bases). V was trimmed by 7 bases and J by 5 bases, leaving 15 bases between them. Looked up from germline, CDR1 is MNHEY and CDR2 is SVGEGT. The CDR3 length is 14 residues. DNA for the CDR3: TGTGCCAGCAATGTCGCGGGGTACAACAATGAGCAGTTCTTC. Translating gives CASNVAGYNNEQFF.

In its sample, this clonotype was seen many times. V is TRBV7-2 and J is TRBJ1-1, with 7 bases fitting TRBD1. The CDR3 has 15 amino acids. The trim removed 2 bases at V and 4 bases at J, leaving 7 bases unmatched. The germline CDR1 and CDR2 sequences are SGHTA and FQGNSA. The CDR3 region is CASSLRQGVGTEAFF. The CDR3 DNA reads as TGTGCCAGCAGCTTAAGGCAGGGGGTGGGCACTGAAGCTTTCTTT.

In this sample, this clonotype turned up many times. The J gene is TRBJ2-1, the V gene TRBV6-2 or TRBV6-3, with 11 bases lining up with TRBD2. CDR3 size: 16 residues. V shed 3 bases, J shed 7 bases, and the junction held 8 bases outside the gene matches. Germline V gene data show CDR1 as MNHEY and CDR2 as SVGEGT. The CDR3: CASSYRVSGRGNEQFF. CDR3 coding DNA: TGTGCCAGCAGTTATCGGGTTAGCGGGAGGGGTAATGAGCAGTTCTTC.

This clonotype was detected ten times or more. V is TRBV29-1 and J is TRBJ2-3; TRBD1 matches 11 bases. Germline V gene lookup returns CDR1 SQVTM and CDR2 ANQGSEA. The CDR3 is 12 residues long. The trim removed 6 bases at V and 7 bases at J, leaving 3 bases unmatched. The CDR3 loop is CSVGQGAYTQYF. In DNA form, the CDR3 reads TGCAGCGTAGGACAGGGGGCTTATACGCAGTATTTT.

As regards this clonotype: A much larger clone differs from this one at a single base, so this may be a read error. The J gene is TRBJ2-2, the V gene TRBV4-1, with 9 positions matching TRBD1. The CDR3 loop spans 17 amino acids. Germline assignment: CDR1 MGHRA and CDR2 YSYEKL. The CDR3 loop is CTSSQDRQGANTGELFF. The CDR3 DNA follows: TGCACCAGCAGCCAAGACCGACAGGGGGCGAACACCGGGGAGCTGTTTTTT.

In this sample, this clonotype turned up many times. The V gene is TRBV7-2, the J gene TRBJ2-7, with a possible D match to TRBD2 (5 bases). Trimming removed 1 base from V and 4 bases from J, with 14 bases in between. The CDR3 length is 15 residues. Germline CDR1 reads SGHTA; CDR2 reads FQGNSA. The CDR3 DNA reads TGTGCCAGCAGCTTAGTCACGGCCTCGGGATACGAGCAGTACTTC. This encodes CASSLVTASGYEQYF. Full variable domain (missing parts from reference TRBV7-2 and TRBJ2-7): GAGVSQSPSNKVTEKGKDVELRCDPISGHTALYWYRQSLGQGLEFLIYFQGNSAPDKSGLPSDRFSAERTGGSVSTLTIQRTQQEDSAVYLCASSLVTASGYEQYFGPGTRLTVT.

The chain is built from TRBV5-1 and TRBJ2-7; D not resolved. This CDR3 is 15 amino acids long. Trimming took 2 bases from V and 0 from J, leaving 12 bases between them. From germline, CDR1 is SGHRS and CDR2 YFSETQ. The CDR3 region is CASSFGLEVSYEQYF. The CDR3 DNA sequence: TGCGCCAGCAGCTTTGGCCTAGAGGTCTCCTACGAGCAGTACTTC.

This clonotype was counted many times. This chain links TRBV7-9 with TRBJ1-1; weak D call: TRBD1 (6 bases). V lost 2 bases to trimming and J lost 3 bases, with 13 bases between them. CDR1 is SEHNR and CDR2 is FQNEAQ in the germline V gene (reference sequence). The CDR3 is made up of 15 amino acids. CDR3 protein: CASSLSGGWDTEAFF. CDR3 bases: TGTGCCAGCAGCTTATCTGGGGGCTGGGACACTGAAGCTTTCTTT.

This clonotype was recorded many times. The chain recombines TRBV2 with TRBJ1-5, with D uncertain. CDR1 and CDR2 from the germline V gene are SNHLY and FYNNEI. Deletions cut 4 bases from V and 1 base from J, with 5 bases between. The CDR3 extends over 13 amino acids. DNA of the CDR3: TGTGCCAGCAGTGGCGACAGCAATCAGCCCCAGCATTTT. Translation gives CASSGDSNQPQHF.

This clonotype was detected many times. The chain couples TRBV4-1 to TRBJ1-1, with TRBD1 as a possible D gene (5 bases). Trimming took 4 bases from V and 4 from J, leaving 19 bases between them. The CDR3 extends over 16 amino acids. CDR1 is MGHRA, CDR2 YSYEKL, per germline. The chain's CDR3 is CASSPRDVQYFTEAFF. CDR3 sequence (DNA): TGCGCCAGCAGCCCGAGGGACGTCCAGTACTTCACTGAAGCTTTCTTT.

The J gene is TRBJ1-2, the V gene TRBV5-4, with 9 bases fitting TRBD1. Germline CDR1 and CDR2: SGHNT and YYREEE (reference sequence). V dropped 3 bases and J dropped 5; count of bases not matched to a gene: 11. The CDR3 is 16 residues long. CDR3 sequence reads: CASSYNRGQGVYGYTF. CDR3 bases: TGTGCCAGCAGCTATAATCGGGGACAGGGAGTTTATGGCTACACCTTC.

Remarks on this clonotype: At one end the junction does not follow the germline gene, possibly because of a read error. The CDR3 DNA reads TGTGCCAGCAGCTTACGGGGACTAGCGGGCAATAAGCAGTTCTTC. As protein: CASSLRGLAGNKQFF. The rearrangement links TRBV7-8 to TRBJ2-1, with 12 bases aligning to TRBD2. The CDR3 runs to 15 residues. Germline V gene data show CDR1 as SGHVS and CDR2 as FQNEAQ.

This clonotype has ten or more counts. V and J are TRBV7-2 and TRBJ2-7; 11 positions match TRBD2. V shed 5 bases, J shed 2 bases, and the junction held 5 bases outside the gene matches. This CDR3 is built from 15 residues. Germline CDR1 is SGHTA and CDR2 is FQGNSA. CDR3 sequence (DNA): TGTGCCAGCAGCCGAACTAGCGGGGGACCCTACGAGCAGTACTTC. It codes for CASSRTSGGPYEQYF.

There are many counts of this clonotype. The chain combines TRBV10-3 with TRBJ2-6; D remains ambiguous. The CDR3 loop spans 16 amino acids. Per germline, CDR1 ENHRY and CDR2 SYGVKD. The V end lost 1 base, the J end lost 0 bases, and 7 bases lay between the germline ends. The chain's CDR3 is CAISEFTSSGANVLTF. The CDR3 DNA reads as TGTGCCATCAGTGAGTTTACCAGCTCTGGGGCCAACGTCCTGACTTTC.

This clonotype occurred many times. J is TRBJ1-2 and V is TRBV7-8; D perhaps matches TRBD1 (5 bases). Between the trimmed V and J ends, which lost 0 bases and 4 bases, there was a span of 12 bases. Germline V gene data show CDR1 as SGHVS and CDR2 as FQNEAQ. The CDR3 is 15 residues long. The CDR3 is CASSLAMGETYGYTF. The CDR3 nucleotides read TGTGCCAGCAGCTTAGCTATGGGGGAAACCTATGGCTACACCTTC.

This clonotype was observed a handful of times. This chain uses TRBV19 with TRBJ2-6, with D unresolved. The V end lost 6 bases, the J end lost 2 bases, and 5 bases lay between the germline ends. The germline V gene encodes CDR1 LNHDA and CDR2 SQIVND (reference sequence). The CDR3 loop spans 13 amino acids. CDR3 DNA sequence: TGTGCCAGTAGAAGAGCTGGGGCCAACGTCCTGACTTTC. Amino acid sequence: CASRRAGANVLTF.

In its sample, this clonotype was seen a few times. CDR3 residues: CASSLSGQGVWQFF. In nucleotides, the CDR3 is TGTGCCAGCAGTTTATCGGGACAGGGGGTATGGCAGTTCTTC. This sequence joins TRBV12-3 or TRBV12-4 and TRBJ2-1; 11 bases align to TRBD1. With V trimmed by 2 bases and J by 12 bases, 6 bases remained unmatched. There are 14 residues in the CDR3.

This clonotype was detected only a few times. The J gene is TRBJ1-6, the V gene TRBV7-2; perhaps TRBD1 as D (5 bases). Germline lookup yields CDR1 SGHTA and CDR2 FQGNSA. The CDR3 is 14 residues long. Trimming removed 5 bases at V and 8 bases at J, with 13 bases between. The CDR3 is CASSQRQQDSPLHF. The DNA of the CDR3 is TGTGCCAGCAGCCAAAGACAGCAAGATTCACCCCTCCACTTT.